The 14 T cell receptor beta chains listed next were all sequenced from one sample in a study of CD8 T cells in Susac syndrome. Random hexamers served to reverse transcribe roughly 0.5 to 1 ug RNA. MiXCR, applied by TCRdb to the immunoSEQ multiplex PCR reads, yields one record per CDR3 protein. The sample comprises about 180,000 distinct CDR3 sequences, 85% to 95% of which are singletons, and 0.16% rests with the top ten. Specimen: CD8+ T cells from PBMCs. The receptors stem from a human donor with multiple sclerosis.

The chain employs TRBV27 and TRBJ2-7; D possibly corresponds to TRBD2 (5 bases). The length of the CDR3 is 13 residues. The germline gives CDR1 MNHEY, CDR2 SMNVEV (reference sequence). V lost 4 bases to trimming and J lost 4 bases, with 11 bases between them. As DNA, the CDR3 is TGTGCCAGCAGTTCCCTTAGCGAGTACGAGCAGTACTTC. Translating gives CASSSLSEYEQYF.

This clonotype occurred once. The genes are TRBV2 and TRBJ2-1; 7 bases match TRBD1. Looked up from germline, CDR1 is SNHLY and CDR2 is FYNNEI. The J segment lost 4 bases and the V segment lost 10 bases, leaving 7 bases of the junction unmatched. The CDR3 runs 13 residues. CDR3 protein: CATPGQVYNEQFF. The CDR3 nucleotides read TGTGCCACCCCAGGACAGGTTTACAATGAGCAGTTCTTC. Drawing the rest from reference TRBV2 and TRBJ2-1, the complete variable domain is EPEVTQTPSHQVTQMGQEVILRCVPISNHLYFYWYRQILGQKVEFLVSFYNNEISEKSEIFDDQFSVERPDGSNFTLKIRSTKLEDSAMYFCATPGQVYNEQFFGPGTRLTVL.

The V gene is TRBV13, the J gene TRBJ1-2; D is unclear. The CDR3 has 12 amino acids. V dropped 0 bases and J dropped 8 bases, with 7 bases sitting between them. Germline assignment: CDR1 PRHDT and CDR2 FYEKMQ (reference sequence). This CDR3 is CASSLGFVGYTF. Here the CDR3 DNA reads TGTGCCAGCAGCTTAGGGTTTGTGGGCTACACCTTC.

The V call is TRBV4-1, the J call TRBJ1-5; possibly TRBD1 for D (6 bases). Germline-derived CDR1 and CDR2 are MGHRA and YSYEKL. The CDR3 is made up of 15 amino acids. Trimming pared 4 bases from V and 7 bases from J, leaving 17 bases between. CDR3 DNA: TGCGCCAGCAGCCTCGTTGAGGGGGGTTGGCAGCCCCAGCATTTT. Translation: CASSLVEGGWQPQHF.

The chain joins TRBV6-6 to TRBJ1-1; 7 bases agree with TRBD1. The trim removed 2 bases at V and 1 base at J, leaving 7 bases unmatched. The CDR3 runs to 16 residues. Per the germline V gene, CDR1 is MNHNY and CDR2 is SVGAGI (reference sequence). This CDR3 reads CASSYVKGAGNTEAFF. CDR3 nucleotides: TGTGCCAGCAGTTACGTCAAGGGGGCTGGGAACACTGAAGCTTTCTTT.

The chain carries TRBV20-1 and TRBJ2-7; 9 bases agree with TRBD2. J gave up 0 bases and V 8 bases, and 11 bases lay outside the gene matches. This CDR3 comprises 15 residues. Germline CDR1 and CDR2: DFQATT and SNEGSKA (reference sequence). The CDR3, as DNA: TGCAGTTGCGTAGCGGGAGATGGCCTCTCCTACGAGCAGTACTTC. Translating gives CSCVAGDGLSYEQYF.

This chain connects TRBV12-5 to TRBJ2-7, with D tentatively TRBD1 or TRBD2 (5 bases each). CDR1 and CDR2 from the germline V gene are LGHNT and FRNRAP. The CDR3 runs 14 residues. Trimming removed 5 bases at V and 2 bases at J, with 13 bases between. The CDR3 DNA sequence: TGTGCTAGTGGTCCCTGGGACGGAACCTACGAGCAGTACTTC. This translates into CASGPWDGTYEQYF.

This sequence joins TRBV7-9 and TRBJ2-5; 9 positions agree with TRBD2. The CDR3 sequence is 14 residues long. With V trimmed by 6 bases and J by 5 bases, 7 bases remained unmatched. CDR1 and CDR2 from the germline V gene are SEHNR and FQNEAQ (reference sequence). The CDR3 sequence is CASRRDSGRETQYF. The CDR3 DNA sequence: TGTGCCAGCAGAAGGGACAGCGGGAGGGAGACCCAGTACTTC. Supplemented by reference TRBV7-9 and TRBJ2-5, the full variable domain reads DTGVSQNPRHKITKRGQNVTFRCDPISEHNRLYWYRQTLGQGPEFLTYFQNEAQLEKSRLLSDRFSAERPKGSFSTLEIQRTEQGDSAMYLCASRRDSGRETQYFGPGTRLLVL.

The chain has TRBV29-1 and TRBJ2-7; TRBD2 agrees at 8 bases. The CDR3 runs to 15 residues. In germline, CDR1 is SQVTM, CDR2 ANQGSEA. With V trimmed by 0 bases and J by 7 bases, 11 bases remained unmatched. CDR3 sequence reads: CSVEEGAGGRPEQYF. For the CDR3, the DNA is TGCAGCGTTGAAGAGGGGGCGGGAGGCCGCCCAGAGCAGTACTTC.

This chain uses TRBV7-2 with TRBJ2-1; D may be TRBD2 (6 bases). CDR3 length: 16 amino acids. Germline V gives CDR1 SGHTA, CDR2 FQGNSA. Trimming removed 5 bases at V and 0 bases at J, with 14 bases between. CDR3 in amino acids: CASSHPAGTSYNEQFF. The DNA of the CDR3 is TGTGCCAGCAGCCACCCGGCGGGGACCTCCTACAATGAGCAGTTCTTC.

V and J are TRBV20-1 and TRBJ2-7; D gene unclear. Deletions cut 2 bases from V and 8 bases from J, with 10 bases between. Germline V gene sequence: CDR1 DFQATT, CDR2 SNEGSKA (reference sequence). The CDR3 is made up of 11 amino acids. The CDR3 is CSARKVLKQYF. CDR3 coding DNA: TGCAGTGCTAGAAAAGTCCTCAAGCAGTACTTC.

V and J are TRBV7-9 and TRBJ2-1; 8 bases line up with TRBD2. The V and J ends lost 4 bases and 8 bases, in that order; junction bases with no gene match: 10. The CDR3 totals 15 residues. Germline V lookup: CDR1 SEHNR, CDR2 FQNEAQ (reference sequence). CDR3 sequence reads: CASSSERESVDEQFF. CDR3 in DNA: TGTGCCAGCAGCTCTGAGCGGGAGTCGGTCGATGAGCAGTTCTTC.

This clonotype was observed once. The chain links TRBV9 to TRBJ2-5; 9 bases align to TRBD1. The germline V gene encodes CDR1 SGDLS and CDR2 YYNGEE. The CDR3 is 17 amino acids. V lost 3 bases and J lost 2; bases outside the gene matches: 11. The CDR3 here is CASSGTGGTGPQETQYF. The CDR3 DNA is TGTGCCAGCAGCGGAACAGGGGGGACAGGGCCTCAAGAGACCCAGTACTTC.

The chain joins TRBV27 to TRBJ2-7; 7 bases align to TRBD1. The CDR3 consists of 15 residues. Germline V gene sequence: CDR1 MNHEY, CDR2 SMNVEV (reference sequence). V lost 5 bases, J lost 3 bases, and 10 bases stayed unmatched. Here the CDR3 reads CASSTTRGPGYEQYF. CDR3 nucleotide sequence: TGTGCCAGCAGTACAACAAGGGGGCCAGGCTACGAGCAGTACTTC.